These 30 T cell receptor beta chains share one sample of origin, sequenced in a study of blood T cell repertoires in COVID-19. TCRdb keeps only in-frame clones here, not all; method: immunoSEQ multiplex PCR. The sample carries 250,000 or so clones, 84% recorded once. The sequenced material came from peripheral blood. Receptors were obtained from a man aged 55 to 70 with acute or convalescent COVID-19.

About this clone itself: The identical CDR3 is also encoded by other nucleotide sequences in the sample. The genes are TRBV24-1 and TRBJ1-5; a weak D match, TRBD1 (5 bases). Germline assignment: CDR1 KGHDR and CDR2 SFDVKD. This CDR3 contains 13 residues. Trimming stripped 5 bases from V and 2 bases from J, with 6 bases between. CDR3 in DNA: TGTGCCACCAGTGCGGGGGGCAATCAGCCCCAGCATTTT. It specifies CATSAGGNQPQHF.

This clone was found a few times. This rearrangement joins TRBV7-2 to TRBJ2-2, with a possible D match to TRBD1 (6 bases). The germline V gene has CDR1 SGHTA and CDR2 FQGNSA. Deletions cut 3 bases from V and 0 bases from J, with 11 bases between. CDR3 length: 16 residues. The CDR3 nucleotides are TGTGCCAGCAGCTTCGCAGGGGCTCCGAACACCGGGGAGCTGTTTTTT. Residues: CASSFAGAPNTGELFF.

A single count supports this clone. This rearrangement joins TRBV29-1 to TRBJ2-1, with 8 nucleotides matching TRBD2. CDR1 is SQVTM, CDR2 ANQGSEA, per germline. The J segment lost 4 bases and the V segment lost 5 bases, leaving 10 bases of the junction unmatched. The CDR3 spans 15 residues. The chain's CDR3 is CSVLTGGGVYNEQFF. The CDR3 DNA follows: TGCAGCGTTCTTACGGGGGGGGGCGTTTACAATGAGCAGTTCTTC.

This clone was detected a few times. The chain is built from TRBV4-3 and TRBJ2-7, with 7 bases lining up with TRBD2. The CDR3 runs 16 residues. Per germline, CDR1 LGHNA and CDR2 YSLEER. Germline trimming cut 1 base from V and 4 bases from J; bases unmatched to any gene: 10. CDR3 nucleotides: TGCGCCAGCAGCCAAGGGGTAAGAGCGGGATCTTACGAGCAGTACTTC. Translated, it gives CASSQGVRAGSYEQYF.

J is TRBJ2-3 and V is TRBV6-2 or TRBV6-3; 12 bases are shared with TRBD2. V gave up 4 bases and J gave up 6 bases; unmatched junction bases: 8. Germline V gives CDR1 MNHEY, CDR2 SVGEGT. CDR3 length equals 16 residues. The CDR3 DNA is TGTGCCAGCAGTTCGACTAGCGGGAGCCTTACGGATACGCAGTATTTT. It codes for CASSSTSGSLTDTQYF.

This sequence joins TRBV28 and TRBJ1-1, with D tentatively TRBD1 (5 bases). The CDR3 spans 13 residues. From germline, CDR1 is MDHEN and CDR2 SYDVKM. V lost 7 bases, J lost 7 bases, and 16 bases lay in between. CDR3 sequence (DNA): TGTGCCAGCACCCTCGGGGGGGAGGATGAAGCTTTCTTT. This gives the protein CASTLGGEDEAFF.

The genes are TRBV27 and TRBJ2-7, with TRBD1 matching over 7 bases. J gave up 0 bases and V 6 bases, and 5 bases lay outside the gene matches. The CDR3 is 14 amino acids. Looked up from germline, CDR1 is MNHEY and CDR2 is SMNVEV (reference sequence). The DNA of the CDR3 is TGTGCCAGCAGGCCGGGACAGACCTCCTACGAGCAGTACTTC. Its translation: CASRPGQTSYEQYF.

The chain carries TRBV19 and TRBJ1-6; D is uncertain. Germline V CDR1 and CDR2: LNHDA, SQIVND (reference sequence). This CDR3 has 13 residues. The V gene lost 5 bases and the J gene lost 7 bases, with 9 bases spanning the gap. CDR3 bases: TGTGCCAGTAGTGAACAGTGGAATTCACCCCTCCACTTT. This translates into CASSEQWNSPLHF. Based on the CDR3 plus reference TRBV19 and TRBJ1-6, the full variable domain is DGGITQSPKYLFRKEGQNVTLSCEQNLNHDAMYWYRQDPGQGLRLIYYSQIVNDFQKGDIAEGYSVSREKKESFPLTVTSAQKNPTAFYLCASSEQWNSPLHFGNGTRLTVT.

The CDR3 protein is CAWSVRGTGNQPQHF. The CDR3 DNA is TGTGCCTGGAGTGTCCGAGGCACGGGCAATCAGCCCCAGCATTTT. V and J are TRBV30 and TRBJ1-5, with D unresolved. The CDR3 consists of 15 residues. Trimming took 0 bases from V and 2 from J, leaving 11 bases between them. Germline CDR1 GTSNPN, CDR2 SVGIG (reference sequence).

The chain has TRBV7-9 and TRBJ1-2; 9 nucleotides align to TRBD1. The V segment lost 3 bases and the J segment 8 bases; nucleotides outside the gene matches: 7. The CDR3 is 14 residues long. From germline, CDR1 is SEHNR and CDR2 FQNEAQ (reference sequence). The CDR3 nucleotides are TGTGCCAGCAGCTTCGGGGACAGGGTGGGCGGCTACACCTTC. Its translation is CASSFGDRVGGYTF.

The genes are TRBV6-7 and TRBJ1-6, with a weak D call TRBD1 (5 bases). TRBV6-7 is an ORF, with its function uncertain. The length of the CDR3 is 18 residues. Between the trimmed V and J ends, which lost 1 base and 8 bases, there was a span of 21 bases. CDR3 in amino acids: CASSYWGRKGRKDSPLHF. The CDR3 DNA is TGTGCCAGCAGTTACTGGGGTCGAAAGGGGCGGAAAGATTCACCCCTCCACTTT.

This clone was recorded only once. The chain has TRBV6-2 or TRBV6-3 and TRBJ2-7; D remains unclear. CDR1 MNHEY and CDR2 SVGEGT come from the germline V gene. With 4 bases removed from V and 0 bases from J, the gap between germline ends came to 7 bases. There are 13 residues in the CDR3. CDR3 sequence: CASSSHSSYEQYF. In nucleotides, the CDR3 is TGTGCCAGCAGTTCCCATAGCTCCTACGAGCAGTACTTC.

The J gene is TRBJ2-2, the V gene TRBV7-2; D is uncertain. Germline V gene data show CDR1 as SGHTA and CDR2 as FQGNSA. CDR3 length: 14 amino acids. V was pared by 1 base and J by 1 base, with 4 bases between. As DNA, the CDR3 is TGTGCCAGCAGCTTAGACAGGAACACCGGGGAGCTGTTTTTT. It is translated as CASSLDRNTGELFF.

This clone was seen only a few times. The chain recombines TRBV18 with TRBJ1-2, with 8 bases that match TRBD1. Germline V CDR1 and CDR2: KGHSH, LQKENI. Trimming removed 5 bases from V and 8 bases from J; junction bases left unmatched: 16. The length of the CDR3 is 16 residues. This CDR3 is CASSSTAGTGQRGYTF. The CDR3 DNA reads TGTGCCAGCTCATCAACCGCCGGGACAGGCCAGCGCGGCTACACCTTC.

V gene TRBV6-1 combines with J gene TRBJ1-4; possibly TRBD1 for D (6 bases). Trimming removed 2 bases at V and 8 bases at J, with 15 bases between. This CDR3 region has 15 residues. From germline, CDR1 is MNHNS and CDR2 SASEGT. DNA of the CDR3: TGTGCCAGCAGTGAAACGACAGGTGAAGGCGAAAAACTGTTTTTT. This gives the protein CASSETTGEGEKLFF.

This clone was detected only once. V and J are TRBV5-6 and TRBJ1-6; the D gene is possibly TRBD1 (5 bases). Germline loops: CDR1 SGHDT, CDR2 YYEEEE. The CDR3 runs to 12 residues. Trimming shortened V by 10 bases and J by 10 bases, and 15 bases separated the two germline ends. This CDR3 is CASHFGGSPLHF. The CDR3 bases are TGTGCCTCTCACTTCGGGGGATCACCCCTCCACTTT.

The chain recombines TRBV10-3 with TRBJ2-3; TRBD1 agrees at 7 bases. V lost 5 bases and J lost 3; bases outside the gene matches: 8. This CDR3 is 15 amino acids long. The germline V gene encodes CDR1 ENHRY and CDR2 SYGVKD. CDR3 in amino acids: CAISSSGTATDTQYF. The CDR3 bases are TGTGCCATCAGTTCCTCCGGGACAGCAACAGATACGCAGTATTTT.

The CDR3 reads CASINEAYSGNTIYF. In nucleotides, the CDR3 is TGTGCCAGCATTAACGAGGCCTACTCTGGAAACACCATATATTTT. The chain uses TRBV28 and TRBJ1-3; no clear D. The CDR3 is 15 residues long. Germline V gene data show CDR1 as MDHEN and CDR2 as SYDVKM. Trimming removed 7 bases at V and 0 bases at J, with 13 bases between.

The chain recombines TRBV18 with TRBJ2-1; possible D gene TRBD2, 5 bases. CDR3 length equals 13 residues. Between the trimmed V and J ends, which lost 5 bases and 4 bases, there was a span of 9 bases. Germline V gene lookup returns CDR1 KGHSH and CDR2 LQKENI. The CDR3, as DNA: TGTGCCAGCTCAATGGGAGCTTACAATGAGCAGTTCTTC. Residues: CASSMGAYNEQFF.

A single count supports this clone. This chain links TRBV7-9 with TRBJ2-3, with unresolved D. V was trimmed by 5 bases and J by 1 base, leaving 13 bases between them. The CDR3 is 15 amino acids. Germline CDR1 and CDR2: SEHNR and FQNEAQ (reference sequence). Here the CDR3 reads CASSRVAPGTDTQYF. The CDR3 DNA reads TGTGCCAGCAGCCGAGTCGCCCCGGGCACAGATACGCAGTATTTT.

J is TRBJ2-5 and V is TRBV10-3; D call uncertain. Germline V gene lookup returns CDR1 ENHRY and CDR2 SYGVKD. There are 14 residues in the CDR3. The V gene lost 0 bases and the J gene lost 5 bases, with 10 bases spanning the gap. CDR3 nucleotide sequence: TGTGCCATCAGTGAGTCAGCCATCGGGGAGACCCAGTACTTC. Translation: CAISESAIGETQYF.

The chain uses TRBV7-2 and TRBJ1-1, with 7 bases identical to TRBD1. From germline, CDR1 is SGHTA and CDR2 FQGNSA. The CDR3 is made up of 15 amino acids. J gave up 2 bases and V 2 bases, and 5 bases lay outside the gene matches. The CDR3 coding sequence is TGTGCCAGCAGCTTAATCCGGACAGGAAACACTGAAGCTTTCTTT. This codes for CASSLIRTGNTEAFF.

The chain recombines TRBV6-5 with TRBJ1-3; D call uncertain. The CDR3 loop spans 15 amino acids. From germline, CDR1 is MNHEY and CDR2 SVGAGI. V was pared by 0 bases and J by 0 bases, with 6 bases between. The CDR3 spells CASSYSIGSGNTIYF. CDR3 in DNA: TGTGCCAGCAGTTACTCGATCGGCTCTGGAAACACCATATATTTT.

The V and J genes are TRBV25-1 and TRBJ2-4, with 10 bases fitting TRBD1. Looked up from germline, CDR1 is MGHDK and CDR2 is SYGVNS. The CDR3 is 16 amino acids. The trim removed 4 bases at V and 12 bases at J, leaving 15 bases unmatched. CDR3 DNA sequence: TGTGCCAGCAGTGGCGGGACAGGGGCAACCGGGGGGAGTCAGTACTTC. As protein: CASSGGTGATGGSQYF.

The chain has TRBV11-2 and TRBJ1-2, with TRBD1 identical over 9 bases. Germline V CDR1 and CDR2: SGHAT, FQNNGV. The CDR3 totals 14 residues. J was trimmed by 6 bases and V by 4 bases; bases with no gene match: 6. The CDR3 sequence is CASSSHRGRNGYTF. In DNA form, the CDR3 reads TGTGCCAGCAGCTCCCACAGGGGGCGAAATGGCTACACCTTC.

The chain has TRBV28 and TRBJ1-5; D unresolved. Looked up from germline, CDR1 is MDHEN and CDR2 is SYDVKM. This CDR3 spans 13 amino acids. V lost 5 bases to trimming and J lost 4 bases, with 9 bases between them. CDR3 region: CASSLTENQPQHF. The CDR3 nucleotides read TGTGCCAGCAGTCTTACGGAGAATCAGCCCCAGCATTTT.

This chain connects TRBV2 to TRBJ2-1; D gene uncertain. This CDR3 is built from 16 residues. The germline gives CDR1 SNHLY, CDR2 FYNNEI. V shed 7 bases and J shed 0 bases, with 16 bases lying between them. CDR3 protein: CASNREARLSYNEQFF. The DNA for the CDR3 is TGTGCCAGCAACCGAGAAGCCCGCCTCTCCTACAATGAGCAGTTCTTC.

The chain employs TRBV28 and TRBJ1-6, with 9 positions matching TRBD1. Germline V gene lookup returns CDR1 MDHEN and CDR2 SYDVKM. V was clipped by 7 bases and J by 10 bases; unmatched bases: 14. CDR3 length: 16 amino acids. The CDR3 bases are TGTGCCAGCACCCCGACAGGGGGGACGATGGGGTCACCCCTCCACTTT. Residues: CASTPTGGTMGSPLHF.

CDR3 nucleotides: TGTGCCAGCAGCCCCCAGCGGGCCCTCTCTGGAAACACCATATATTTT. It is translated as CASSPQRALSGNTIYF. This rearrangement joins TRBV9 to TRBJ1-3; D not resolved. The V gene lost 4 bases and the J gene lost 0 bases, with 14 bases spanning the gap. This CDR3 has 16 residues. The germline gives CDR1 SGDLS, CDR2 YYNGEE.

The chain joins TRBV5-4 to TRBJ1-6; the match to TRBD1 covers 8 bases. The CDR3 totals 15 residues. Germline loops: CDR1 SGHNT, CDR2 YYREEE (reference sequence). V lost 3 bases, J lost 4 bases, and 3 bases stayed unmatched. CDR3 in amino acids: CASSWGQEYNSPLHF. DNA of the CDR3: TGTGCCAGCAGCTGGGGACAGGAATATAATTCACCCCTCCACTTT.